The T cell receptor beta chain under discussion was sequenced for a study of T cells in narcolepsy. Generated by immunoSEQ multiplex PCR, the TCRdb table keeps only in-frame clones and is missing some. The table records roughly 40,000 clones, around 85% of them present only once. Trimming took 7 bases from V and 3 from J, leaving 19 bases between them. From germline, CDR1 is GTSNPN and CDR2 SVGIG (reference sequence). This CDR3 contains 14 residues. V gene TRBV30 combines with J gene TRBJ2-7, with a weak D call TRBD1 (6 bases). The TCR was taken from a human donor with narcolepsy. The sequenced sample was CD45RA- memory CD4+ T cells from PBMCs. DNA for the CDR3: TGTGCCTCTAAGGCGCAGGGGTTTAACTACGAGCAGTACTTC. It is translated as CASKAQGFNYEQYF.